This TCR beta chain was documented in a study of technical replicates of blood from a few donors. The V end was cut by 6 bases, the J end by 3 bases, with 10 bases between. This CDR3 spans 13 amino acids. CDR1 SGHRS and CDR2 YFSETQ come from the germline V gene. Repertoires were generated with immunoSEQ multiplex PCR, while TCRdb's copy carries only in-frame clones and drops some. The table lists tens of thousands of clones, just under 97% of them singletons. The sequenced sample consisted of T cells isolated from PBMCs. The receptor was derived from a human donor in good health. The chain links TRBV5-1 to TRBJ2-1, with no clear D. The CDR3 sequence is CASTQAGYNEQFF. The CDR3 coding sequence is TGCGCCAGCACCCAAGCTGGCTACAATGAGCAGTTCTTC.